This T cell receptor beta chain was obtained from a study of shared clonotypes between healthy human individuals. Whole-study context: Researchers assigned three CD4 naive, three CD4 memory, two CD8 naive and one CD8 memory plate to each donor.

Findings and limits, study-wide: A reduction in generation probabilities was seen for non-shared clonotypes relative to those shared by all four donors.

In regard to this clone: Its antigen remains unknown.

Produced via immunoSEQ multiplex PCR; TCRdb's table is partial and in-frame only. The data hold almost 750,000 clones, with 72% observed a single time. CDR1 SGHTA and CDR2 FQGNSA come from the germline V gene. V trimming: 4 bases; J trimming: 6 bases; junction bases outside the gene matches: 6. There are 14 residues in the CDR3. The TCR was taken from a woman between 25 and 40 years old in good health. The specimen was memory CD4+ T cells sorted from blood. Subset here: CD45RA-negative fraction. This rearrangement joins TRBV7-2 to TRBJ2-1; 7 bases line up with TRBD2. The CDR3 sequence: CASSSQTSSNEQFF. The CDR3 nucleotides are TGTGCCAGCAGCTCACAGACTAGCAGCAATGAGCAGTTCTTC.